The sequence of this T cell receptor beta chain was determined in a study of type 1 and type 2 diabetes patients. V was trimmed by 5 bases and J by 0 bases, leaving 20 bases between them. Germline V lookup: CDR1 MNHEY, CDR2 SMNVEV (reference sequence). The CDR3 loop spans 18 amino acids. Amplification started from genomic DNA. Amplification of the beta chain CDR3 used 30 forward and 13 reverse multiplex primers. TCRdb re-called the multiplex PCR reads through MiXCR, storing one row per CDR3 protein. The table shows about 290,000 distinct CDR3 sequences, with approximately 50% occurring only once. The V gene is TRBV27, the J gene TRBJ2-1; TRBD2 is a possible D gene (6 bases). Sequencing was done on a sample of peripheral blood mononuclear cells (PBMCs). This receptor was identified in a man younger than 35 with type 2 diabetes. Written as DNA, the CDR3 is TGTGCCAGCAGTCCTCCACCGACTGGCGGGGCCTCCTACAATGAGCAGTTCTTC. Residues: CASSPPPTGGASYNEQFF.